The 5 T cell receptor beta chains presented below share a single source sample, sequenced in a study of early T cells in non-severe SARS-CoV-2 infection. TCRdb ran MiXCR on the 5' RACE reads and lists one entry per CDR3 protein. The sample has about 59,000 distinct CDR3 sequences; about 12% are singletons. The sequenced sample was whole blood. The source of these receptors is an adult who was a healthcare worker with PCR-confirmed SARS-CoV-2 infection or an uninfected control (not recorded which).

This clonotype was seen at least ten times. The rearrangement joins TRBV5-1 to TRBJ2-2; possibly TRBD1 for D (5 bases). This CDR3 is built from 14 residues. The germline V and J ends were trimmed by 1 base and 2 bases, with 6 bases remaining between them. The germline V gene has CDR1 SGHRS and CDR2 YFSETQ. The CDR3 region is CASSLTGNTGELFF. CDR3 in DNA: TGCGCCAGCAGCTTGACAGGAAACACCGGGGAGCTGTTTTTT.

This clonotype was seen a handful of times. This chain connects TRBV7-9 to TRBJ1-5; D not resolved. The CDR3 loop spans 12 amino acids. Germline loops: CDR1 SEHNR, CDR2 FQNEAQ (reference sequence). Trimming cost V 1 base and J 10 bases, with 8 bases left between them. CDR3 coding DNA: TGTGCCAGCAGCTTAGGAAAGGAACCCCAGCATTTT. Protein: CASSLGKEPQHF.

The chain combines TRBV14 with TRBJ1-2; TRBD1 matches 9 bases. The J segment lost 3 bases and the V segment lost 4 bases, leaving 18 bases of the junction unmatched. Germline loops: CDR1 SGHDN, CDR2 FVKESK. The CDR3 runs to 19 residues. As DNA, the CDR3 is TGTGCCAGCAGCCCCAACGGATGGGACAGGGACTTAAAACACTATGGCTACACCTTC. Its protein is CASSPNGWDRDLKHYGYTF.

This clonotype came up a few times. This rearrangement joins TRBV20-1 to TRBJ2-3; D might be TRBD2 (7 bases). Germline loops: CDR1 DFQATT, CDR2 SNEGSKA (reference sequence). The germline V and J ends were trimmed by 3 bases and 1 base, with 14 bases remaining between them. The CDR3 contains 15 residues. The CDR3 here is CSASPGAGGTDTQYF. As DNA, the CDR3 is TGCAGTGCTAGTCCGGGGGCGGGAGGCACAGATACGCAGTATTTT.

This clonotype has just a few counts. J is TRBJ2-5 and V is TRBV20-1; possible D gene TRBD1, 5 bases. This CDR3 has 16 residues. Germline-derived CDR1 and CDR2 are DFQATT and SNEGSKA (reference sequence). Trimming cost V 0 bases and J 4 bases, with 18 bases left between them. CDR3 residues: CSAREPILGVGETQYF. CDR3 in DNA: TGCAGTGCTAGAGAGCCTATTCTAGGGGTTGGAGAGACCCAGTACTTC.